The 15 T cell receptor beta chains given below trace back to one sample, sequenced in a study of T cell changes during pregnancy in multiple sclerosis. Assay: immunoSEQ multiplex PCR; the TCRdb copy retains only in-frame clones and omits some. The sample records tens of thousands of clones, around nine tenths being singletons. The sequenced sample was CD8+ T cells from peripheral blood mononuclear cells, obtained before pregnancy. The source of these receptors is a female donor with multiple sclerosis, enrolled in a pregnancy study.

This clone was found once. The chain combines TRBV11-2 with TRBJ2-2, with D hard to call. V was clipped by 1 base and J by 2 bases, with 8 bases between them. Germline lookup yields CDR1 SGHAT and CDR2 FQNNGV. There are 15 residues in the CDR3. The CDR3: CASSLAAVNTGELFF. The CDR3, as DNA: TGTGCCAGCAGCTTAGCCGCGGTTAACACCGGGGAGCTGTTTTTT.

CDR3 protein: CASSPGTSNTEAFF. In DNA, the CDR3 is TGTGCCAGCAGCCCCGGGACATCGAACACTGAAGCTTTCTTT. The gene calls are TRBV5-4 and TRBJ1-1; D is possibly TRBD1 (6 bases). CDR1 SGHNT and CDR2 YYREEE come from the germline V gene (reference sequence). V was trimmed by 4 bases and J by 1 base, leaving 11 bases between them. The CDR3 runs to 14 residues.

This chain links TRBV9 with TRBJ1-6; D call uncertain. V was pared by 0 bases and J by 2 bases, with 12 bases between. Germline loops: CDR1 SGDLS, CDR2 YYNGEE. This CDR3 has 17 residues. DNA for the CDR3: TGTGCCAGCAGCGTAGACGGAGGGTCGCCCTATAATTCACCCCTCCACTTT. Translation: CASSVDGGSPYNSPLHF. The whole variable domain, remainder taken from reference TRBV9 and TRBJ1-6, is DSGVTQTPKHLITATGQRVTLRCSPRSGDLSVYWYQQSLDQGLQFLIQYYNGEERAKGNILERFSAQQFPDLHSELNLSSLELGDSALYFCASSVDGGSPYNSPLHFGNGTRLTVT.

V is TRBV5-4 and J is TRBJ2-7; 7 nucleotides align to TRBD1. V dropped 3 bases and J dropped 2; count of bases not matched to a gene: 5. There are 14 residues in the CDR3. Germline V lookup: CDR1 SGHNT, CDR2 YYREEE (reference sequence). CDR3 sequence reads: CASSSGQSAYEQYF. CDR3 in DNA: TGTGCCAGCAGCTCGGGACAGTCCGCCTACGAGCAGTACTTC. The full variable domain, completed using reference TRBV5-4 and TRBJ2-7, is ETGVTQSPTHLIKTRGQQVTLRCSSQSGHNTVSWYQQALGQGPQFIFQYYREEENGRGNFPPRFSGLQFPNYSSELNVNALELDDSALYLCASSSGQSAYEQYFGPGTRLTVT.

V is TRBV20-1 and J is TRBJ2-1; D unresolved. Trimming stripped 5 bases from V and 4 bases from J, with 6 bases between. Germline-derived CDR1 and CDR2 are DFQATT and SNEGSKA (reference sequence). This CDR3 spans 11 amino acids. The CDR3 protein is CSAPHYNEQFF. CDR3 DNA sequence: TGCAGTGCTCCACATTACAATGAGCAGTTCTTC.

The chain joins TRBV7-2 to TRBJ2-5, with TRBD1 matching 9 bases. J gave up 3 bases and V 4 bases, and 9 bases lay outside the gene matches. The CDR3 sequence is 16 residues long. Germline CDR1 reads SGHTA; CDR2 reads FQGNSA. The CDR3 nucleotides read TGTGCCAGCAGCTCGTGGGACAGGGAGGGGGAAGAGACCCAGTACTTC. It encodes CASSSWDREGEETQYF.

CDR3 sequence (DNA): TGCGCCAGCAGCCAAGTGGGGGGTAATGAGCAGTTCTTC. Its translation is CASSQVGGNEQFF. The V gene is TRBV4-1, the J gene TRBJ2-1, with a weak D call TRBD2 (6 bases). V lost 1 base to trimming and J lost 7 bases, with 8 bases between them. Germline CDR1 and CDR2: MGHRA and YSYEKL. CDR3 length: 13 residues.

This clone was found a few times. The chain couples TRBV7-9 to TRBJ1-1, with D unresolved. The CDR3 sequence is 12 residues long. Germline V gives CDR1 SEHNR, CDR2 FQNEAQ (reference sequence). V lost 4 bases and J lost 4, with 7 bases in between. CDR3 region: CASSSLVTEAFF. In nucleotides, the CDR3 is TGTGCCAGCAGCTCCCTTGTCACTGAAGCTTTCTTT. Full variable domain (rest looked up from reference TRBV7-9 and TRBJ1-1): DTGVSQNPRHKITKRGQNVTFRCDPISEHNRLYWYRQTLGQGPEFLTYFQNEAQLEKSRLLSDRFSAERPKGSFSTLEIQRTEQGDSAMYLCASSSLVTEAFFGQGTRLTVV.

The CDR3 region is CASSTAGSGYEQYF. The CDR3, as DNA: TGTGCCAGTAGTACAGCGGGATCCGGCTACGAGCAGTACTTC. This sequence joins TRBV19 and TRBJ2-7, with 7 nucleotides matching TRBD2. V dropped 4 bases and J dropped 3; count of bases not matched to a gene: 6. The CDR3 is 14 amino acids. Germline loops: CDR1 LNHDA, CDR2 SQIVND (reference sequence).

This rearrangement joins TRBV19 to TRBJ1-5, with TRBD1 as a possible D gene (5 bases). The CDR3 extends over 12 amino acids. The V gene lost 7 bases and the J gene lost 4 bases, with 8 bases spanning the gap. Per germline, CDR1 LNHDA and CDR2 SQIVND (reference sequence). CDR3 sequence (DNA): TGTGCCAGTACCCAGGGAAATCAGCCCCAGCATTTT. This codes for CASTQGNQPQHF.

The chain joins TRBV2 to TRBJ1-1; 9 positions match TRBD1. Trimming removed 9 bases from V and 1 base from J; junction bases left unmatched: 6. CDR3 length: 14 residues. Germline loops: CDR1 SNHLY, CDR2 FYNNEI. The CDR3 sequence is CASGTGYKNTEAFF. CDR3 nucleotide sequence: TGTGCCAGTGGGACAGGGTATAAGAACACTGAAGCTTTCTTT.

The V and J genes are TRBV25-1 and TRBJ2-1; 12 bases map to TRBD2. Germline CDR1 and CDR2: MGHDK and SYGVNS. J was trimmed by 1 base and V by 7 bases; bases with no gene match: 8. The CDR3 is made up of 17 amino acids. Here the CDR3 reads CASKGLAGGRSYNEQFF. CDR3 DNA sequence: TGTGCCAGCAAGGGGCTAGCGGGGGGGCGTTCCTACAATGAGCAGTTCTTC.

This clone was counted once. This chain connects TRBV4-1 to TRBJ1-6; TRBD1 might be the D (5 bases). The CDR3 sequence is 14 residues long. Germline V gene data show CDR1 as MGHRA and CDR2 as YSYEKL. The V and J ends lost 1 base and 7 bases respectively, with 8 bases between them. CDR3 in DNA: TGCGCCAGCAGCCAAGGGGCAGGGAATTCACCCCTCCACTTT. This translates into CASSQGAGNSPLHF.

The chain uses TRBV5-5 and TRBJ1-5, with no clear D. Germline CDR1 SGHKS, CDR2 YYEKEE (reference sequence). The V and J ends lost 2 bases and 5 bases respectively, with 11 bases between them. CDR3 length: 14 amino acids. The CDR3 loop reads CASSFDSGHQPQHF. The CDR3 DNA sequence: TGTGCCAGCAGCTTTGATTCTGGGCATCAGCCCCAGCATTTT.

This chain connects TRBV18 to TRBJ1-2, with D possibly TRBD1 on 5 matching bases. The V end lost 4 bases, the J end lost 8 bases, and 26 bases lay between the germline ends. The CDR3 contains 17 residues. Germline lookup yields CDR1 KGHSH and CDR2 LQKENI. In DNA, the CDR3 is TGTGCCAGCTCACTAATACGATATGCTCAGGGTCTGGACGGCTACACCTTC. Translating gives CASSLIRYAQGLDGYTF.